The 28 T cell receptor beta chains listed next were all sequenced from one sample in a study of blood T cell repertoires in COVID-19. The data were produced by immunoSEQ multiplex PCR, yet TCRdb's version contains in-frame clones alone and is incomplete. The sample includes roughly 390,000 clones, roughly 86% of them seen just once. Specimen: peripheral blood. Receptor source: a woman aged 25 to 39 with COVID-19, enrolled during active disease.

The chain employs TRBV23-1 and TRBJ1-5, with 10 positions matching TRBD1. TRBV23-1 is identified as an open reading frame with a role that is uncertain. This CDR3 is built from 15 residues. J lost 3 bases, V lost 4 bases, and 3 bases had no gene match. The DNA of the CDR3 is TGCGCCAGCAGTCGTGGGACAGGGGCCAATCAGCCCCAGCATTTT. Protein: CASSRGTGANQPQHF.

This clone was picked up a small number of times. The chain uses TRBV6-2 or TRBV6-3 and TRBJ2-3; 7 bases line up with TRBD1. CDR1 and CDR2 from the germline V gene are MNHEY and SVGEGT. The CDR3 is 14 amino acids. With V trimmed by 6 bases and J by 1 base, 4 bases remained unmatched. CDR3 nucleotides: TGTGCCAGCAGCACAGGGGCCCGCACAGATACGCAGTATTTT. It yields the protein CASSTGARTDTQYF.

This rearrangement joins TRBV28 to TRBJ1-5; D remains unclear. Trimming left V 5 bases short and J 5 bases short, with 13 bases between. The CDR3 has 14 amino acids. Germline V gene data show CDR1 as MDHEN and CDR2 as SYDVKM. Here the CDR3 reads CASSTLREDQPQHF. In DNA, the CDR3 is TGTGCCAGCAGTACCTTACGGGAAGATCAGCCCCAGCATTTT.

The chain joins TRBV7-2 to TRBJ2-5; 7 bases fit TRBD1. This CDR3 is built from 14 residues. Germline CDR1 SGHTA, CDR2 FQGNSA. V lost 5 bases, J lost 6 bases, and 9 bases stayed unmatched. Written as DNA, the CDR3 is TGTGCCAGCAGCCCTCAAGGGGGCACGAAGACCCAGTACTTC. Its protein is CASSPQGGTKTQYF.

The gene calls are TRBV9 and TRBJ2-2; 10 bases are a match to TRBD2. The ends lost 4 bases at V and 5 bases at J; junction bases unmatched: 8. The CDR3 has 16 residues. CDR1 and CDR2 (germline): SGDLS, YYNGEE. CDR3 sequence (DNA): TGTGCCAGCAGCCCCCTCCTAGCGGGAGAGACCGGGGAGCTGTTTTTT. Its translation: CASSPLLAGETGELFF.

V gene TRBV7-3 combines with J gene TRBJ2-1; 7 bases align to TRBD2. Unmatched junction bases numbered 0, after V lost 1 base and J lost 0 bases. Germline loops: CDR1 SGHTA, CDR2 FQGTGA. This CDR3 region has 15 residues. The CDR3 region has the DNA TGTGCCAGCAGCTTAAGCGGGGGCTCCTACAATGAGCAGTTCTTC. It translates to CASSLSGGSYNEQFF.

This clone has ten or more counts. The chain couples TRBV19 to TRBJ1-5; weak D call: TRBD1 (5 bases). Germline V gene lookup returns CDR1 LNHDA and CDR2 SQIVND (reference sequence). The CDR3 has 17 residues. Trimming stripped 5 bases from V and 0 bases from J, with 17 bases between. The CDR3 region has the DNA TGTGCCAGTAGTCCGGGACGCGGGGCCTATAGCAATCAGCCCCAGCATTTT. It is translated as CASSPGRGAYSNQPQHF.

V and J are TRBV13 and TRBJ2-5, with TRBD1 matching over 7 bases. The CDR3 has 15 residues. With 2 bases clipped from V and 1 base from J, the junction kept 4 bases outside the gene matches. Germline assignment: CDR1 PRHDT and CDR2 FYEKMQ (reference sequence). CDR3 protein: CASSLPAGGQETQYF. DNA for the CDR3: TGTGCCAGCAGCTTACCGGCAGGGGGCCAAGAGACCCAGTACTTC.

V is TRBV19 and J is TRBJ1-5, with D perhaps TRBD1 (6 bases). V was pared by 10 bases and J by 3 bases, with 13 bases between. CDR3 length equals 13 residues. Germline CDR1 and CDR2: LNHDA and SQIVND (reference sequence). The CDR3 spells CAIGRGINQPQHF. The CDR3 DNA follows: TGTGCCATCGGAAGGGGGATCAATCAGCCCCAGCATTTT. Together with reference TRBV19 and TRBJ1-5, the CDR3 gives the full variable domain: DGGITQSPKYLFRKEGQNVTLSCEQNLNHDAMYWYRQDPGQGLRLIYYSQIVNDFQKGDIAEGYSVSREKKESFPLTVTSAQKNPTAFYLCAIGRGINQPQHFGDGTRLSIL.

This clone was found once. The gene calls are TRBV18 and TRBJ2-3; the match to TRBD2 covers 7 bases. The CDR3 totals 15 residues. Germline CDR1 reads KGHSH; CDR2 reads LQKENI. J gave up 2 bases and V 2 bases, and 4 bases lay outside the gene matches. The CDR3 spells CASSPASGYTDTQYF. CDR3 DNA: TGTGCCAGCTCACCAGCTAGCGGTTACACAGATACGCAGTATTTT.

The rearrangement uses TRBV6-5 and TRBJ1-6, with 7 bases fitting TRBD1. CDR1 and CDR2 from the germline V gene are MNHEY and SVGAGI. The CDR3 has 13 amino acids. J gave up 8 bases and V 8 bases, and 6 bases lay outside the gene matches. The CDR3 loop reads CASVGQVDSPLHF. In nucleotides, the CDR3 is TGTGCCAGCGTTGGACAGGTTGATTCACCCCTCCACTTT.

This clone was observed a single time. The genes are TRBV5-1 and TRBJ2-3; 10 nucleotides agree with TRBD2. The CDR3 covers 19 residues. J gave up 6 bases and V 3 bases, and 19 bases lay outside the gene matches. The germline CDR1 and CDR2 sequences are SGHRS and YFSETQ. CDR3 coding DNA: TGCGCCAGCAGCTCCGGGGGCCTCTCTAGCGGGAGATGGGTGGATACGCAGTATTTT. It codes for CASSSGGLSSGRWVDTQYF.

The chain employs TRBV4-2 and TRBJ2-1; a weak D match, TRBD1 (6 bases). Germline-derived CDR1 and CDR2 are LGHNA and YNFKEQ. V dropped 3 bases and J dropped 6 bases, with 21 bases sitting between them. The CDR3 is made up of 17 amino acids. This chain's CDR3 is CASSQDETGVTFNEQFF. DNA of the CDR3: TGTGCCAGCAGCCAGGATGAGACAGGAGTAACCTTCAATGAGCAGTTCTTC.

The CDR3 sequence: CASSLASGGGETQYF. The CDR3 DNA reads TGTGCCAGCAGCTTAGCTAGCGGTGGGGGGGAGACCCAGTACTTC. The chain employs TRBV7-2 and TRBJ2-5; possibly TRBD2 for D (6 bases). This CDR3 spans 15 amino acids. Trimming cost V 0 bases and J 5 bases, with 13 bases left between them. Looked up from germline, CDR1 is SGHTA and CDR2 is FQGNSA.

The chain has TRBV5-1 and TRBJ2-5; TRBD1 agrees at 7 bases. The CDR3 contains 15 residues. Germline V gene sequence: CDR1 SGHRS, CDR2 YFSETQ. V lost 4 bases and J lost 1; bases outside the gene matches: 7. This CDR3 is CASSPTGQPQETQYF. CDR3 nucleotide sequence: TGCGCCAGCAGCCCGACGGGACAGCCCCAAGAGACCCAGTACTTC.

This clone was found a few times. The V and J genes are TRBV9 and TRBJ1-1, with a tentative D call TRBD1 (5 bases). Germline lookup yields CDR1 SGDLS and CDR2 YYNGEE. V gave up 5 bases and J gave up 0 bases, with 8 bases separating them. The CDR3 spans 13 residues. CDR3 loop: CASRGAMNTEAFF. CDR3 bases: TGTGCCAGCAGAGGGGCGATGAACACTGAAGCTTTCTTT.

This rearrangement joins TRBV19 to TRBJ1-4; tentatively, D is TRBD1 (6 bases). CDR3 length equals 13 residues. The germline gives CDR1 LNHDA, CDR2 SQIVND (reference sequence). V gave up 5 bases and J gave up 8 bases, with 12 bases separating them. The CDR3 bases are TGTGCCAGTAGTGGGCGGCAGGGGGAAAAACTGTTTTTT. This gives the protein CASSGRQGEKLFF.

This chain links TRBV5-8 with TRBJ1-4; possibly TRBD1 for D (6 bases). The germline V gene has CDR1 SGHTS and CDR2 YDEGEE. The CDR3 extends over 14 amino acids. The ends were cut back, 1 base at V and 7 bases at J, with 11 bases in the middle. CDR3 protein: CASSLRRGSEKLFF. The CDR3 DNA reads as TGTGCCAGCAGCTTGCGCAGGGGATCTGAAAAACTGTTTTTT.

The chain recombines TRBV28 with TRBJ2-7, with TRBD1 matching over 8 bases. The CDR3 loop spans 14 amino acids. V lost 5 bases, J lost 6 bases, and 9 bases stayed unmatched. Looked up from germline, CDR1 is MDHEN and CDR2 is SYDVKM. CDR3 coding DNA: TGTGCCAGCAGTCCCCTCGGGACAGGCAGCGAGCAGTACTTC. It encodes CASSPLGTGSEQYF.

J is TRBJ1-5 and V is TRBV4-3, with 9 bases fitting TRBD1. The junction had 8 bases not matched to a gene; V was cut back by 4 bases and J by 7 bases. The CDR3 has 15 residues. From germline, CDR1 is LGHNA and CDR2 YSLEER. This chain's CDR3 is CASSRNTGGGQPQHF. As DNA, the CDR3 is TGCGCCAGCAGCCGGAACACAGGGGGCGGCCAGCCCCAGCATTTT.

The chain joins TRBV30 to TRBJ2-5, with 11 bases matching TRBD2. In germline, CDR1 is GTSNPN, CDR2 SVGIG (reference sequence). The CDR3 runs to 16 residues. V lost 5 bases, J lost 0 bases, and 8 bases stayed unmatched. CDR3 DNA: TGTGCCTGGGCTGGGACTAGCGGATCGTACCAAGAGACCCAGTACTTC. Protein: CAWAGTSGSYQETQYF.

This clone was seen just once. CDR3 sequence: CASSPEGGRSYEQYF. The CDR3 DNA follows: TGTGCCAGCAGCCCCGAGGGCGGGCGTTCCTACGAGCAGTACTTC. The chain has TRBV9 and TRBJ2-7; TRBD2 might be the D (5 bases). CDR1 is SGDLS and CDR2 is YYNGEE in the germline V gene. V lost 4 bases, J lost 1 base, and 15 bases lay in between. The CDR3 contains 15 residues. The full variable domain, completed using reference TRBV9 and TRBJ2-7, is DSGVTQTPKHLITATGQRVTLRCSPRSGDLSVYWYQQSLDQGLQFLIQYYNGEERAKGNILERFSAQQFPDLHSELNLSSLELGDSALYFCASSPEGGRSYEQYFGPGTRLTVT.

This chain connects TRBV27 to TRBJ2-5, with 9 nucleotides matching TRBD2. With 3 bases clipped from V and 1 base from J, the junction kept 6 bases outside the gene matches. The CDR3 is 16 amino acids. Germline loops: CDR1 MNHEY, CDR2 SMNVEV (reference sequence). CDR3 nucleotides: TGTGCCAGCAGTTTCCGCAGACTAGCGGTCCAAGAGACCCAGTACTTC. Protein sequence: CASSFRRLAVQETQYF.

The chain carries TRBV6-6 and TRBJ2-7; 10 nucleotides match TRBD1. Germline assignment: CDR1 MNHNY and CDR2 SVGAGI (reference sequence). The CDR3 extends over 14 amino acids. The junction had 6 bases not matched to a gene; V was cut back by 5 bases and J by 5 bases. The CDR3 DNA reads TGTGCCAGCAGTCGATCCGGGACAGGGGACGAGCAGTACTTC. Translation gives CASSRSGTGDEQYF.

The CDR3 region has the DNA TGTGCCAGCAGCCTACTGACTAGCGGTCAAGAGACCCAGTACTTC. The encoded protein is CASSLLTSGQETQYF. The chain has TRBV4-2 and TRBJ2-5; 9 bases are a match to TRBD2. The V gene end was trimmed by 4 bases and the J gene end by 2 bases; junction bases not matched to a gene: 5. Germline V lookup: CDR1 LGHNA, CDR2 YNFKEQ. The CDR3 length is 15 residues.

The chain combines TRBV6-2 or TRBV6-3 with TRBJ2-1, with TRBD1 identical over 7 bases. After removal of 4 bases from V and 1 base from J, the junction contained 13 bases not matched to a gene. Germline assignment: CDR1 MNHEY and CDR2 SVGEGT. This CDR3 is built from 18 residues. CDR3 coding DNA: TGTGCCAGCAGTTCGGACAGGAGCCAAATGCTATCCTACAATGAGCAGTTCTTC. As protein: CASSSDRSQMLSYNEQFF.

The chain is built from TRBV10-3 and TRBJ2-2; 8 bases match TRBD1. Germline V lookup: CDR1 ENHRY, CDR2 SYGVKD. V lost 4 bases to trimming and J lost 5 bases; unmatched junction nucleotides: 9. The CDR3 extends over 16 amino acids. The CDR3 nucleotides read TGTGCCATCAGTGCCTCACCCCGGACAGGGACCGGGGAGCTGTTTTTT. Translated: CAISASPRTGTGELFF.

A single count supports this clone. V is TRBV5-1 and J is TRBJ2-5; D gene uncertain. Germline V lookup: CDR1 SGHRS, CDR2 YFSETQ. The CDR3 spans 13 residues. Trimming removed 4 bases at V and 5 bases at J, with 12 bases between. The CDR3 DNA follows: TGCGCCAGCAGCCCCGATAGTCTTGAGACCCAGTACTTC. Its protein product is CASSPDSLETQYF.